A single sample gave rise to the 22 T cell receptor beta chains below, sequenced in a study of blood T cells in healthy people across ages. Alongside a J-beta primer mix, a sample-barcoded 5' primer served in a second PCR lasting about 7 to 11 cycles. TCRdb used MiXCR to reprocess the 5' RACE reads, holding one entry per CDR3 protein. The profile shows about 1.1 million distinct CDR3 sequences, less than 45% of them singletons. The sample taken for sequencing was blood. The receptor set was obtained from a man younger than 30 in good health.

The CDR3 protein is CASSLPGLENTGELFF. The CDR3 coding sequence is TGTGCCAGCAGTTTACCGGGACTCGAAAACACCGGGGAGCTGTTTTTT. V is TRBV6-2 or TRBV6-3 and J is TRBJ2-2, with D tentatively TRBD2 (6 bases). Germline CDR1 MNHEY, CDR2 SVGEGT. This CDR3 region has 16 residues. V was clipped by 4 bases and J by 2 bases, with 14 bases between them.

The chain joins TRBV9 to TRBJ2-1; 7 nucleotides agree with TRBD1. After removal of 7 bases from V and 5 bases from J, the junction contained 9 bases not matched to a gene. There are 14 residues in the CDR3. Germline V lookup: CDR1 SGDLS, CDR2 YYNGEE. CDR3 in amino acids: CASAAGGSDNEQFF. DNA of the CDR3: TGTGCCAGCGCCGCAGGGGGTTCTGACAATGAGCAGTTCTTC. The whole variable domain, remainder taken from reference TRBV9 and TRBJ2-1, is DSGVTQTPKHLITATGQRVTLRCSPRSGDLSVYWYQQSLDQGLQFLIQYYNGEERAKGNILERFSAQQFPDLHSELNLSSLELGDSALYFCASAAGGSDNEQFFGPGTRLTVL.

This sequence joins TRBV27 and TRBJ1-1, with D unclear. Germline lookup yields CDR1 MNHEY and CDR2 SMNVEV (reference sequence). The V gene lost 2 bases and the J gene lost 0 bases, with 10 bases spanning the gap. This CDR3 spans 15 amino acids. The CDR3 reads CASSLIFGLNTEAFF. The CDR3 DNA reads TGTGCCAGCAGTTTAATCTTTGGATTGAACACTGAAGCTTTCTTT.

The CDR3 DNA reads TGTGCCAGCAGATCACCGGGACAGCCCCTGGATGAGCAGTTCTTC. Protein: CASRSPGQPLDEQFF. This chain connects TRBV5-6 to TRBJ2-1; TRBD1 matches 7 bases. V gave up 5 bases and J gave up 8 bases; unmatched junction bases: 13. The CDR3 loop spans 15 amino acids. Looked up from germline, CDR1 is SGHDT and CDR2 is YYEEEE.

This clonotype was recorded a few times. The gene calls are TRBV6-1 and TRBJ1-4; D is unresolved. CDR1 is MNHNS and CDR2 is SASEGT in the germline V gene. The CDR3 loop spans 14 amino acids. Trimming took off 1 base at V and 8 bases at J, with 11 bases between the two ends. For the CDR3, the DNA is TGTGCCAGCAGTGAAGGCCGCATTTGGGAAAAACTGTTTTTT. The encoded protein is CASSEGRIWEKLFF.

CDR3 residues: CASSQDLGSLSNQPQHF. CDR3 coding DNA: TGCGCCAGCAGCCAAGATCTGGGGTCGTTAAGCAATCAGCCCCAGCATTTT. This chain links TRBV4-3 with TRBJ1-5, with unresolved D. The CDR3 runs to 17 residues. Trimming shortened V by 0 bases and J by 1 base, and 13 bases separated the two germline ends. CDR1 is LGHNA, CDR2 YSLEER, per germline.

V is TRBV28 and J is TRBJ1-1; maybe TRBD1 (5 bases). The CDR3 covers 18 residues. The germline CDR1 and CDR2 sequences are MDHEN and SYDVKM. V shed 5 bases and J shed 0 bases, with 22 bases lying between them. This CDR3 reads CASSPPLPGTGMNTEAFF. In DNA form, the CDR3 reads TGTGCCAGCAGTCCCCCTCTCCCAGGGACGGGCATGAACACTGAAGCTTTCTTT.

This clonotype was seen more than once but under ten times. The CDR3: CASSEGGHDYEQYF. The CDR3 coding sequence is TGTGCCAGCAGTGAAGGGGGACATGATTATGAGCAGTACTTC. The rearrangement links TRBV6-1 to TRBJ2-7; D is perhaps TRBD1 (6 bases). V was pared by 1 base and J by 7 bases, with 14 bases between. There are 14 residues in the CDR3. The germline V gene has CDR1 MNHNS and CDR2 SASEGT.

This clonotype was recorded a few times. V gene TRBV4-3 combines with J gene TRBJ2-4; D perhaps matches TRBD1 (5 bases). Gene TRBJ2-7 matches the end of the DNA better, so the J call may be wrong. There are 14 residues in the CDR3. Germline values: CDR1 LGHNA, CDR2 YSLEER. The CDR3 here is CASSQDGHLYEQYF. The CDR3 region has the DNA TGCGCCAGCAGCCAAGATGGACACCTTTACGAGCAGTACTTC.

The chain couples TRBV7-2 to TRBJ2-1; the match to TRBD2 covers 8 bases. The germline CDR1 and CDR2 sequences are SGHTA and FQGNSA. V lost 8 bases to trimming and J lost 5 bases; unmatched junction nucleotides: 8. The CDR3 extends over 14 amino acids. CDR3 residues: CASGRGGRNNEQFF. CDR3 bases: TGTGCCAGCGGACGGGGGGGCCGTAACAATGAGCAGTTCTTC.

The chain joins TRBV9 to TRBJ2-1, with a possible D match to TRBD2 (7 bases). This CDR3 has 17 residues. Germline V lookup: CDR1 SGDLS, CDR2 YYNGEE. Trimming left V 0 bases short and J 1 base short, with 14 bases between. This CDR3 is CASSVDHGGHSYNEQFF. The CDR3, as DNA: TGTGCCAGCAGCGTAGATCACGGGGGGCATTCCTACAATGAGCAGTTCTTC.

V usage is TRBV28 and J usage is TRBJ2-1, with D uncertain. The J call may be mistaken, given a closer DNA end match to TRBJ2-7. Germline loops: CDR1 MDHEN, CDR2 SYDVKM. CDR3 length equals 17 residues. This chain's CDR3 is CASSFPKTGSSYNEQYF. The CDR3 nucleotides read TGTGCCAGCAGTTTCCCCAAAACGGGTTCCTCCTACAATGAGCAGTACTTC.

Here the CDR3 DNA reads TGTGCTAGTGGTTTGGCCCTGGGACAACCCCAAGAGACCCAGTACTTC. It codes for CASGLALGQPQETQYF. The chain uses TRBV12-5 and TRBJ2-5; maybe TRBD1 (6 bases). The CDR3 spans 16 residues. Germline V gene lookup returns CDR1 LGHNT and CDR2 FRNRAP. Trimming removed 1 base at V and 1 base at J, with 13 bases between.

This clonotype was picked up a small number of times. The rearrangement joins TRBV20-1 to TRBJ2-5, with a possible D match to TRBD2 (5 bases). The CDR3 sequence is 14 residues long. From germline, CDR1 is DFQATT and CDR2 SNEGSKA (reference sequence). Trimming took off 8 bases at V and 2 bases at J, with 18 bases between the two ends. CDR3 sequence: CSTQRRAPQETQYF. The CDR3, as DNA: TGCAGTACCCAGAGGCGGGCACCGCAAGAGACCCAGTACTTC.

V usage is TRBV4-2 and J usage is TRBJ2-3, with D tentatively TRBD1 (6 bases). The CDR3 consists of 16 residues. Trimming stripped 0 bases from V and 4 bases from J, with 14 bases between. Germline V gives CDR1 LGHNA, CDR2 YNFKEQ. The CDR3 loop is CASSQDKQGWADTQYF. For the CDR3, the DNA is TGTGCCAGCAGCCAAGATAAGCAGGGGTGGGCAGATACGCAGTATTTT.

Concerning this clonotype: An end of the junction differs from the germline gene, which may be a read error. CDR3 DNA sequence: TGTGCCAGCAGTTTTCCCGACTCCACAAATACGCAGTATTTT. Amino acids: CASSFPDSTNTQYF. The chain employs TRBV12-3 or TRBV12-4 and TRBJ2-3; D unresolved. The CDR3 is made up of 14 amino acids.

This clonotype has a handful of counts. V is TRBV28 and J is TRBJ1-4, with D unresolved. V dropped 5 bases and J dropped 11 bases, with 15 bases sitting between them. The CDR3 spans 13 residues. Germline V gene lookup returns CDR1 MDHEN and CDR2 SYDVKM. The CDR3 bases are TGTGCCAGCAGTGACCCCCGCTCGGTGAAACTGTTTTTT. Translated: CASSDPRSVKLFF.

The chain has TRBV5-1 and TRBJ1-1; no reliable D call. With 7 bases removed from V and 2 bases from J, the gap between germline ends came to 15 bases. The CDR3 has 14 residues. Germline CDR1 is SGHRS and CDR2 is YFSETQ. CDR3 coding DNA: TGCGCCAGCGGCGAGGGATTAGGAAACACTGAAGCTTTCTTT. The encoded protein is CASGEGLGNTEAFF.

This clonotype has a handful of counts. The chain employs TRBV2 and TRBJ2-3; 7 bases map to TRBD2. Germline V lookup: CDR1 SNHLY, CDR2 FYNNEI. The CDR3 length is 16 residues. V was clipped by 6 bases and J by 4 bases; unmatched bases: 13. CDR3 residues: CASRLEGRGGADTQYF. CDR3 coding DNA: TGTGCCAGCAGACTCGAGGGGCGGGGAGGGGCAGATACGCAGTATTTT.

This clonotype was picked up a small number of times. This chain joins TRBV10-3 and TRBJ2-1, with a weak D call TRBD1 (6 bases). Between the trimmed V and J ends, which lost 6 bases and 5 bases, there was a span of 17 bases. This CDR3 comprises 15 residues. Germline V gene sequence: CDR1 ENHRY, CDR2 SYGVKD. The DNA for the CDR3 is TGTGCCATCAGCGTGGTTCAGGGGATCGACAATGAGCAGTTCTTC. Translated: CAISVVQGIDNEQFF.

The chain uses TRBV20-1 and TRBJ2-2; D might be TRBD2 (5 bases). The V end lost 0 bases, the J end lost 4 bases, and 12 bases lay between the germline ends. Per the germline V gene, CDR1 is DFQATT and CDR2 is SNEGSKA (reference sequence). The CDR3 has 15 residues. This CDR3 is CSARDRREGTGELFF. The CDR3 DNA reads TGCAGTGCTAGAGATCGGCGTGAGGGCACCGGGGAGCTGTTTTTT.

This clonotype turned up a few times. The V call is TRBV20-1, the J call TRBJ1-4, with 8 bases aligning to TRBD1. CDR1 is DFQATT and CDR2 is SNEGSKA in the germline V gene (reference sequence). Unmatched junction bases numbered 7, after V lost 6 bases and J lost 7 bases. The CDR3 contains 13 residues. CDR3 nucleotide sequence: TGCAGTGCCTCCAGGGGGCGAGGTGAAAAACTGTTTTTT. It specifies CSASRGRGEKLFF.